The 26 T cell receptor beta chains given below trace back to one sample, sequenced in a study of blood T cell repertoires in COVID-19. This table comes from immunoSEQ multiplex PCR, and its TCRdb copy is limited to in-frame clones, with some not included. The profile shows about 80,000 clones, roughly 86% of them singletons. The sample was peripheral blood. Source of these receptors: a human donor in a cohort sampled during active COVID-19.

V usage is TRBV11-3 and J usage is TRBJ1-1; TRBD1 might be the D (6 bases). This CDR3 comprises 13 residues. V dropped 1 base and J dropped 5 bases, with 8 bases sitting between them. Germline V gives CDR1 SGHNT, CDR2 YENEEA. CDR3 amino acids: CASSLGRGTEAFF. The CDR3 DNA sequence: TGTGCCAGCAGCTTAGGCAGGGGTACTGAAGCTTTCTTT.

Only a few counts were recorded for this clone. The chain combines TRBV28 with TRBJ2-5, with D maybe TRBD2 (8 bases). CDR3 length equals 17 residues. V was pared by 2 bases and J by 2 bases, with 18 bases between. Germline CDR1 reads MDHEN; CDR2 reads SYDVKM. For the CDR3, the DNA is TGTGCCAGCAGTTTAGCGTCGGGAGGGGGCTTTCAAGAGACCCAGTACTTC. Translation gives CASSLASGGGFQETQYF.

This clone was counted a single time. The chain recombines TRBV7-2 with TRBJ2-1, with a possible D match to TRBD2 (7 bases). Germline loops: CDR1 SGHTA, CDR2 FQGNSA. The CDR3 runs to 14 residues. The V and J ends lost 5 bases and 10 bases respectively, with 18 bases between them. The CDR3 sequence: CASSPGGLMGEQFF. The CDR3 bases are TGTGCCAGCAGCCCGGGGGGCCTAATGGGCGAGCAGTTCTTC.

On this clone: A read error may be the cause here, since a much bigger clone is one base away. The chain recombines TRBV5-1 with TRBJ2-3, with TRBD2 matching over 9 bases. The CDR3 runs 16 residues. CDR1 SGHRS and CDR2 YFSETQ come from the germline V gene. The CDR3 is CASSLGLAATTNTQYF. Written as DNA, the CDR3 is TGCGCCAGCAGCTTGGGACTAGCGGCGACCACAAATACGCAGTATTTT. Using reference TRBV5-1 and TRBJ2-3 for the parts outside the CDR3, the full variable domain is KAGVTQTPRYLIKTRGQQVTLSCSPISGHRSVSWYQQTPGQGLQFLFEYFSETQRNKGNFPGRFSGRQFSNSRSEMNVSTLELGDSALYLCASSLGLAATTNTQYFGPGTRLTVL.

The chain recombines TRBV6-2 or TRBV6-3 with TRBJ1-2; D not certain. This CDR3 is 13 amino acids long. Between the trimmed V and J ends, which lost 6 bases and 1 base, there was a span of 9 bases. Germline values: CDR1 MNHEY, CDR2 SVGEGT. The CDR3 sequence is CASSDGGNYGYTF. In DNA, the CDR3 is TGTGCCAGCAGCGACGGAGGTAACTATGGCTACACCTTC.

This clone was recorded once. Here the CDR3 reads CASSRTGISYDEQYF. CDR3 DNA sequence: TGTGCCAGCAGCAGAACAGGAATCTCCTATGACGAGCAGTACTTC. This chain joins TRBV7-9 and TRBJ2-7, with a tentative D call TRBD1 (5 bases). V lost 5 bases and J lost 5, with 19 bases in between. Germline lookup yields CDR1 SEHNR and CDR2 FQNEAQ (reference sequence). CDR3 length: 15 amino acids. The variable domain in full, completed from reference TRBV7-9 and TRBJ2-7, reads DTGVSQNPRHKITKRGQNVTFRCDPISEHNRLYWYRQTLGQGPEFLTYFQNEAQLEKSRLLSDRFSAERPKGSFSTLEIQRTEQGDSAMYLCASSRTGISYDEQYFGPGTRLTVT.

J is TRBJ2-5 and V is TRBV12-5; 9 nucleotides agree with TRBD1. The V gene end was trimmed by 5 bases and the J gene end by 1 base; junction bases not matched to a gene: 2. Germline assignment: CDR1 LGHNT and CDR2 FRNRAP. This CDR3 contains 14 residues. In DNA form, the CDR3 reads TGTGCTAGTGGTCGGGGACAGGGCCAAGAGACCCAGTACTTC. This codes for CASGRGQGQETQYF.

This clone was detected once. This chain links TRBV29-1 with TRBJ1-5; TRBD1 agrees at 7 bases. This CDR3 region has 13 residues. Germline CDR1 SQVTM, CDR2 ANQGSEA. With V trimmed by 4 bases and J by 6 bases, 6 bases remained unmatched. The CDR3 DNA sequence: TGCAGCGTTGGGACAGGCAGCGGTCAGCCCCAGCATTTT. Residues: CSVGTGSGQPQHF.

The rearrangement links TRBV7-2 to TRBJ2-5; a possible D gene is TRBD1 (6 bases). Trimming shortened V by 4 bases and J by 5 bases, and 11 bases separated the two germline ends. CDR1 SGHTA and CDR2 FQGNSA come from the germline V gene. The CDR3 is 13 residues long. CDR3 sequence reads: CASSSDRRETQYF. In DNA, the CDR3 is TGTGCCAGCAGCTCCGACAGGAGGGAGACCCAGTACTTC.

V is TRBV5-1 and J is TRBJ2-7; a possible D gene is TRBD2 (5 bases). Germline loops: CDR1 SGHRS, CDR2 YFSETQ. V dropped 3 bases and J dropped 5 bases, with 15 bases sitting between them. The CDR3 is 14 residues long. CDR3 nucleotide sequence: TGCGCCAGCAGCTCTGACCACGGGGTCAACGAGCAGTACTTC. Translation: CASSSDHGVNEQYF.

The gene calls are TRBV18 and TRBJ2-2; 8 bases match TRBD2. Germline values: CDR1 KGHSH, CDR2 LQKENI. V lost 0 bases, J lost 4 bases, and 7 bases stayed unmatched. The CDR3 is made up of 17 amino acids. CDR3 sequence reads: CASSPPFGGGSTGELFF. The DNA of the CDR3 is TGTGCCAGCTCACCACCGTTCGGCGGGGGGAGCACCGGGGAGCTGTTTTTT.

The rearrangement uses TRBV15 and TRBJ2-3, with D tentatively TRBD2 (6 bases). The germline V gene encodes CDR1 LNHNV and CDR2 YYDKDF (reference sequence). Trimming shortened V by 1 base and J by 1 base, and 9 bases separated the two germline ends. The length of the CDR3 is 15 residues. The CDR3 DNA is TGTGCCACCAGCAGAGTGACGGGGGGCACAGATACGCAGTATTTT. As protein: CATSRVTGGTDTQYF.

This chain connects TRBV30 to TRBJ2-1, with TRBD1 matching over 7 bases. CDR1 and CDR2 from the germline V gene are GTSNPN and SVGIG (reference sequence). With 7 bases clipped from V and 4 bases from J, the junction kept 10 bases outside the gene matches. This CDR3 contains 14 residues. In DNA, the CDR3 is TGTGCCTATCTGCCCGGGACAGCTTACAATGAGCAGTTCTTC. Amino acids: CAYLPGTAYNEQFF.

The rearrangement uses TRBV7-3 and TRBJ2-2; D might be TRBD1 (5 bases). Trimming pared 5 bases from V and 3 bases from J, leaving 16 bases between. Looked up from germline, CDR1 is SGHTA and CDR2 is FQGTGA. The CDR3 is 16 residues long. CDR3 in DNA: TGTGCCAGCAGCCCTGGAATCAGGGTTGACACCGGGGAGCTGTTTTTT. This encodes CASSPGIRVDTGELFF.

The CDR3 here is CASSLTSVPYNEQFF. CDR3 nucleotides: TGTGCCAGCAGCCTGACTAGCGTGCCCTACAATGAGCAGTTCTTC. The chain uses TRBV9 and TRBJ2-1; 8 positions match TRBD2. Trimming at V came to 4 bases and at J to 2 bases, leaving 5 bases not matched to a gene. Germline V gene lookup returns CDR1 SGDLS and CDR2 YYNGEE. This CDR3 has 15 amino acids.

The gene calls are TRBV6-6 and TRBJ1-5; D might be TRBD1 (6 bases). The CDR3 is 15 amino acids. From germline, CDR1 is MNHNY and CDR2 SVGAGI (reference sequence). Trimming removed 5 bases from V and 3 bases from J, with 14 bases in between. CDR3 in DNA: TGTGCCAGCAGTGGGGGGGGCAGCTCCAATCAGCCCCAGCATTTT. This encodes CASSGGGSSNQPQHF.

The chain combines TRBV3-1 (or the pseudogene TRBV3-2) with TRBJ1-6; 9 bases map to TRBD1. Germline CDR1 LGHDT, CDR2 YNNKEL (reference sequence). CDR3 length equals 14 residues. Germline trimming cut 6 bases from V and 7 bases from J; bases unmatched to any gene: 4. The CDR3: CASRNTGGNSPLHF. The CDR3 bases are TGTGCCAGCAGGAATACAGGGGGCAATTCACCCCTCCACTTT.

This clone is a singleton in its sample. CDR3 region: CASSLRVLAGAATDTQYF. CDR3 in DNA: TGTGCCAGCAGCTTACGGGTACTGGCGGGGGCCGCCACAGATACGCAGTATTTT. The rearrangement joins TRBV11-2 to TRBJ2-3, with D perhaps TRBD2 (7 bases). This CDR3 is built from 18 residues. V shed 2 bases and J shed 2 bases, with 20 bases lying between them. Germline V lookup: CDR1 SGHAT, CDR2 FQNNGV.

The J gene is TRBJ2-3, the V gene TRBV27; perhaps TRBD1 as D (6 bases). From germline, CDR1 is MNHEY and CDR2 SMNVEV (reference sequence). With 5 bases removed from V and 9 bases from J, the gap between germline ends came to 15 bases. The CDR3 is made up of 13 amino acids. As DNA, the CDR3 is TGTGCCAGCAGTGGCAACAGGGTCCGCACGCAGTATTTT. This gives the protein CASSGNRVRTQYF.

The chain has TRBV12-3 or TRBV12-4 and TRBJ2-7; D is perhaps TRBD2 (6 bases). Trimming stripped 8 bases from V and 2 bases from J, with 13 bases between. This CDR3 has 13 amino acids. The CDR3 bases are TGTGCCAGCGGAGGGAGAACAACCTACGAGCAGTACTTC. This translates into CASGGRTTYEQYF.

The rearrangement links TRBV6-6 to TRBJ1-2; no reliable D call. Germline CDR1 and CDR2: MNHNY and SVGAGI (reference sequence). The V gene lost 6 bases and the J gene lost 5 bases, with 7 bases spanning the gap. The CDR3 is 11 amino acids. CDR3 DNA: TGTGCCAGCAGCGGCGGGTATGGCTACACCTTC. This sequence encodes CASSGGYGYTF.

The rearrangement uses TRBV14 and TRBJ2-3, with D possibly being TRBD1 (5 bases). The CDR3 has 12 residues. Germline CDR1 and CDR2: SGHDN and FVKESK. V lost 4 bases, J lost 6 bases, and 8 bases lay in between. CDR3 sequence reads: CASSRGWDTQYF. In DNA form, the CDR3 reads TGTGCCAGCAGCCGGGGCTGGGATACGCAGTATTTT.

The chain carries TRBV5-6 and TRBJ1-3, with 9 bases that match TRBD1. Germline-derived CDR1 and CDR2 are SGHDT and YYEEEE. V shed 7 bases, J shed 3 bases, and the junction held 20 bases outside the gene matches. The CDR3 sequence is 19 residues long. CDR3 loop: CASPNTKLPTGGGGNTIYF. CDR3 DNA sequence: TGTGCCAGCCCAAACACTAAGCTTCCTACAGGGGGCGGTGGAAACACCATATATTTT.

Notes on this clone: At one of its ends the junction is not consistent with the germline gene, which may arise from a read error. The V gene is TRBV11-2, the J gene TRBJ2-3, with TRBD1 identical over 7 bases. CDR1 is SGHAT, CDR2 FQNNGV, per germline. The CDR3 has 13 amino acids. The CDR3 region is CASSVDREDTQYF. The CDR3 DNA is TGTGCCAGCAGCGTAGACAGGGAAGATACGCAGTATTTT.

The rearrangement uses TRBV13 and TRBJ2-7; a possible D gene is TRBD1 (5 bases). Between the trimmed V and J ends, which lost 0 bases and 4 bases, there was a span of 10 bases. The CDR3 is 14 residues long. CDR1 and CDR2 (germline): PRHDT, FYEKMQ (reference sequence). The CDR3 DNA is TGTGCCAGCAGCTTAGGCCGCAGGGTATACGAGCAGTACTTC. It codes for CASSLGRRVYEQYF.

The rearrangement joins TRBV6-5 to TRBJ1-3, with 9 bases lining up with TRBD1. The CDR3 covers 16 residues. Germline CDR1 is MNHEY and CDR2 is SVGAGI. V shed 0 bases, J shed 0 bases, and the junction held 0 bases outside the gene matches. The CDR3 here is CASSYSTGGSGNTIYF. CDR3 DNA sequence: TGTGCCAGCAGTTACTCGACAGGGGGCTCTGGAAACACCATATATTTT.